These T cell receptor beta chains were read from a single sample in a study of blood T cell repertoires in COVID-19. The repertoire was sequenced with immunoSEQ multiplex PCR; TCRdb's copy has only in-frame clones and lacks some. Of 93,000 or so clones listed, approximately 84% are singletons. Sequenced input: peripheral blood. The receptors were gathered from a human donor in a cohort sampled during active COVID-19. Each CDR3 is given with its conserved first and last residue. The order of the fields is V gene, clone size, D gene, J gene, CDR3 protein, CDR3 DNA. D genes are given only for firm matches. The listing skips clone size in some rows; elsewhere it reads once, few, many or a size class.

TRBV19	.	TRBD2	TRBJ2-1	CASSETSGGAHEQFF	TGTGCCAGTAGTGAGACTAGCGGGGGGGCCCATGAGCAGTTCTTC
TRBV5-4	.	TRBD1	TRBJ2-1	CASSIDRATYNEQFF	TGTGCCAGCAGCATAGACAGGGCCACCTACAATGAGCAGTTCTTC
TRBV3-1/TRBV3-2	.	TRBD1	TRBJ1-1	CASSQAGQGRTEAFF	TGTGCCAGCAGCCAAGCCGGACAGGGACGCACTGAAGCTTTCTTT
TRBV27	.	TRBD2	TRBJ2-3	CASRRTSGGGTDTQYF	TGTGCCAGCAGACGGACTAGCGGGGGGGGCACAGATACGCAGTATTTT
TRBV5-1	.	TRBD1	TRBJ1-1	CASSLGTGSSNTEAFF	TGCGCCAGCAGCTTGGGGACAGGGAGTTCGAACACTGAAGCTTTCTTT
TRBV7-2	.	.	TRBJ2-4	CASSRKGLLSDKNIQYF	TGTGCCAGCTCAAGAAAGGGGCTCCTCTCGGACAAAAACATTCAGTACTTC
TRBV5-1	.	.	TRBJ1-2	CASSLGAGDSYTF	TGCGCCAGCAGCTTGGGAGCAGGGGATAGCTACACCTTC
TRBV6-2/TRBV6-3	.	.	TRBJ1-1	CASSYSTRELEAFF	TGTGCCAGCAGTTACTCCACCAGGGAACTTGAAGCTTTCTTT
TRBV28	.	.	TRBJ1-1	CASRPGQNTEAFF	TGTGCCAGCAGACCGGGACAGAACACTGAAGCTTTCTTT
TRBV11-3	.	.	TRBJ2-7	CASSLGGSYEQYF	TGTGCCAGCAGCTTAGGAGGCTCCTACGAGCAGTACTTC
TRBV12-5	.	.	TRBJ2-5	CASGFLEETQYF	TGTGCTAGTGGTTTTCTCGAAGAGACCCAGTACTTC
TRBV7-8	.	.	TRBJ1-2	CASSSRLGIGYTF	TGTGCCAGCAGCTCTCGACTAGGAATAGGCTACACCTTC
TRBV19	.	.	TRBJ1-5	CASSIEGQKVPQHF	TGTGCCAGTAGTATAGAGGGCCAGAAGGTTCCCCAGCATTTT
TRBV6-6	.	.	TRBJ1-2	CASSYGTPKEYYGYTF	TGTGCCAGCAGCTACGGGACACCCAAAGAATACTATGGCTACACCTTC
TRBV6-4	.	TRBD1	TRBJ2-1	CASSDSGTGEGDEQFF	TGTGCCAGCAGTGACTCGGGGACAGGGGAGGGCGATGAGCAGTTCTTC
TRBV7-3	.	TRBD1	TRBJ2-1	CASSSSNRGPEQFF	TGTGCCAGCAGCTCCTCGAACAGGGGGCCTGAGCAGTTCTTC
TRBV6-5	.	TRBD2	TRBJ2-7	CASSSPGGGAYEQYF	TGTGCCAGCAGTTCCCCGGGCGGGGGGGCCTACGAGCAGTACTTC
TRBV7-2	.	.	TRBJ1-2	CASSSRQGYTF	TGTGCCAGCAGCTCCCGACAGGGCTACACCTTC
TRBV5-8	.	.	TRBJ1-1	CASSLAYGGTEAFF	TGTGCCAGCAGCTTGGCCTACGGGGGGACTGAAGCTTTCTTT
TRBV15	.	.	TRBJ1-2	CATSVGGSYGYTF	TGTGCCACCAGCGTGGGAGGGAGCTATGGCTACACCTTC
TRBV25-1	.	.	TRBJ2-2	CASSEGGTGELFF	TGTGCCAGCAGTGAAGGCGGTACCGGGGAGCTGTTTTTT
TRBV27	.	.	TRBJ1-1	CASSLGRENTEAFF	TGTGCCAGCAGTTTAGGACGGGAGAACACTGAAGCTTTCTTT
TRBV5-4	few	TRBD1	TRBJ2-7	CASSLDRGANYEQYF	TGTGCCAGCAGCTTGGACAGGGGGGCTAACTACGAGCAGTACTTC
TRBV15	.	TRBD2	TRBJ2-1	CATSGLAGGPYEQFF	TGTGCCACCAGCGGATTAGCGGGGGGGCCCTATGAGCAGTTCTTC
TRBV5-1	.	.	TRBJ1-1	CASRTGQNTEAFF	TGCGCCAGCAGGACTGGACAGAACACTGAAGCTTTCTTT
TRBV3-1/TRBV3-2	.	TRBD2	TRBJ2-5	CASGRLAGGYQETQYF	TGTGCCAGCGGCAGACTAGCGGGGGGGTACCAAGAGACCCAGTACTTC
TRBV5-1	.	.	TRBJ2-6	CASSGGTSGANVLTF	TGCGCCAGCAGTGGGGGGACTTCTGGGGCCAACGTCCTGACTTTC
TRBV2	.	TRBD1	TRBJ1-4	CASRPGTGWTRPNEKLFF	TGTGCCAGCAGACCCGGGACAGGTTGGACTAGGCCTAATGAAAAACTGTTTTTT
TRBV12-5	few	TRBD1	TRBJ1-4	CASGLGTIGTGGEKLFF	TGTGCTAGTGGTTTGGGCACGATCGGGACAGGGGGTGAAAAACTGTTTTTT
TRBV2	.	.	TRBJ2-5	CASGIRQGGGETQYF	TGTGCCAGCGGGATTCGACAGGGAGGAGGCGAGACCCAGTACTTC
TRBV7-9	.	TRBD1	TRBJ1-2	CASSLRSGQGGGGYTF	TGTGCCAGCAGCTTACGCTCGGGACAGGGAGGAGGTGGCTACACCTTC
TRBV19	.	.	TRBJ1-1	CASSGPTGLRTEAFF	TGTGCCAGTAGTGGCCCGACAGGCCTGAGGACTGAAGCTTTCTTT
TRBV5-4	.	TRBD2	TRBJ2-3	CASSLARETSGTNTQYF	TGTGCCAGCAGCTTGGCCAGGGAGACTAGCGGGACGAATACGCAGTATTTT
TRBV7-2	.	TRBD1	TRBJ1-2	CASSLMRQGADGYTF	TGTGCCAGCAGCTTAATGAGACAGGGGGCTGATGGCTACACCTTC
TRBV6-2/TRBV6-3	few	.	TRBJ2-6	CASSAPGLPTGSANVLTF	TGTGCCAGCAGTGCGCCGGGACTGCCTACCGGATCTGCCAACGTCCTGACTTTC
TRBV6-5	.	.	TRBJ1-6	CASRTRSYNSPLHF	TGTGCCAGCAGAACGCGGAGTTATAATTCACCCCTCCACTTT
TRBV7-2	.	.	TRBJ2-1	CASSQSASRAAGNEQFF	TGTGCCAGCAGCCAGTCCGCGAGCAGGGCGGCCGGCAATGAGCAGTTCTTC
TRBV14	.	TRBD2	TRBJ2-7	CASSQNPSGLKDEQYF	TGTGCCAGCAGCCAGAACCCTAGCGGCCTGAAAGACGAGCAGTACTTC
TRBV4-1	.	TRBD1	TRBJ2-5	CASSPGQGRETQYF	TGCGCCAGCAGCCCGGGACAGGGAAGAGAGACCCAGTACTTC
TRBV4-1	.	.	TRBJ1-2	CASSQVQGYGYTF	TGCGCCAGCAGCCAAGTACAGGGCTATGGCTACACCTTC
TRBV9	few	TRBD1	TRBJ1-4	CASSPREGQGSNEKLFF	TGTGCCAGCAGCCCACGAGAAGGACAGGGGAGTAATGAAAAACTGTTTTTT
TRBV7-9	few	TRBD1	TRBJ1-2	CASSFQGVIYGYTF	TGTGCCAGCAGCTTCCAGGGGGTGATCTATGGCTACACCTTC
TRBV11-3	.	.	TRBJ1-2	CASSSPRDYGYTF	TGTGCCAGCAGCTCTCCCAGGGACTATGGCTACACCTTC
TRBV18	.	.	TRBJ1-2	CASSTRHATYYGYTF	TGTGCCAGCTCAACCCGACACGCGACGTACTATGGCTACACCTTC
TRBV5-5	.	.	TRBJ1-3	CASSGWGVLGNTIYF	TGTGCCAGCAGCGGATGGGGGGTATTAGGAAACACCATATATTTT
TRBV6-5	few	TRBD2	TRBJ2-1	CASTPPGGMNEQFF	TGTGCCAGCACGCCGCCGGGGGGAATGAATGAGCAGTTCTTC